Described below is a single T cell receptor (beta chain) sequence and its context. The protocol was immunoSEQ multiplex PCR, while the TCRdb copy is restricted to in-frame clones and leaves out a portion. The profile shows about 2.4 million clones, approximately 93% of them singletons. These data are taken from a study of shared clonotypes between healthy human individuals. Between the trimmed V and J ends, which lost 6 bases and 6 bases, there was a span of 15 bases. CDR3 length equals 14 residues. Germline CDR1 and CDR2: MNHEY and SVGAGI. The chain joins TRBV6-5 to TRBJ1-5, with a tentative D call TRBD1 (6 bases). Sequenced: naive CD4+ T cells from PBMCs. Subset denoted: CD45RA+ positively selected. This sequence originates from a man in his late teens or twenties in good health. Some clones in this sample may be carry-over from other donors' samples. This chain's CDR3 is CASRTGPPGQPQHF. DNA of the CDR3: TGTGCCAGCAGGACAGGCCCCCCGGGTCAGCCCCAGCATTTT.